The rows below give T cell receptor beta chains drawn from one sample of a study of metastatic and nonmetastatic thyroid tumors. With MiXCR, TCRdb called clones anew from the PCR reads. This sample has about 40,000 clones; about 10% occur once, and the top ten carry less than 25%. The sequenced material came from blood. These receptors all stem from a female donor with papillary thyroid cancer or a benign thyroid nodule (not recorded which). Some clones in this sample may be carry-over from other donors' samples. Both conserved end residues are part of each CDR3. A D gene is named only where the DNA matches it firmly. For some rows the clone size is stated as once, few or many, or as a class when expanded; others skip it.

clone_size d_call j_call v_call cdr3_aa cdr3_nt
many NA TRBJ1-1 TRBV20-1 CSASHVKAEAFF TGCAGTGCTAGTCACGTGAAGGCTGAAGCTTTCTTT
NA NA TRBJ1-6 TRBV2 CASSPGNYNSPLHF TGTGCCAGCAGTCCAGGGAACTATAATTCACCCCTCCACTTT
many TRBD2 TRBJ2-7 TRBV3-1 CASSQAAGGYEQYF TGTGCCAGCAGCCAGGCTGCGGGAGGCTACGAGCAGTACTTC
many NA TRBJ2-1 TRBV20-1 CSALQRGSSYNEQFF TGCAGTGCCCTGCAAAGGGGAAGCTCCTACAATGAGCAGTTCTTC
few TRBD1 TRBJ1-6 TRBV10-2 CSSRGALAGYNSPLPF TGCTCCAGCAGGGGGGCCTTGGCTGGATATAATTCACCCCTCCCCTTT
many NA TRBJ2-7 TRBV6-1 CASNKREGASWEQYF TGTGCCAGCAACAAGAGGGAAGGGGCATCTTGGGAGCAGTACTTC
many NA TRBJ2-1 TRBV14 CASSQIVGVNEQFF TGTGCCAGCAGCCAAATTGTAGGGGTCAATGAGCAGTTCTTC
many NA TRBJ2-3 TRBV15 CATSWQGGLSTDTQYF TGTGCCACCAGTTGGCAGGGCGGGCTTAGCACAGATACGCAGTATTTT
NA NA TRBJ2-1 TRBV4-2 CASSQEDRGPPPFF TGTGCCAGCAGCCAAGAAGACAGAGGCCCTCCCCCGTTCTTC
many NA TRBJ2-2 TRBV4-2 CASSQDRQYTGELFF TGTGCCAGCAGCCAAGACAGACAATACACCGGGGAGCTGTTTTTT
many TRBD1 TRBJ2-3 TRBV19 CASSIGTGSDTQYF TGTGCCAGTAGTATAGGGACAGGGAGTGATACGCAGTATTTT
many NA TRBJ2-5 TRBV6-1 CASSEDSFQETQYF TGTGCCAGCAGTGAAGACAGTTTCCAAGAGACCCAGTACTTC
many TRBD1 TRBJ2-7 TRBV29-1 CSARDRGLAEQYF TGCAGCGCCCGGGACAGGGGTTTGGCCGAGCAGTACTTC
many TRBD2 TRBJ2-5 TRBV20-1 CSATGTSGRGRETQYF TGCAGTGCTACCGGGACTAGCGGGAGAGGCCGAGAGACCCAGTACTTC
medium-sized TRBD2 TRBJ2-1 TRBV27 CASSGGRTYNEQFF TGTGCCAGCAGCGGCGGGAGGACCTACAATGAGCAGTTCTTC
many NA TRBJ2-4 TRBV29-1 CSVMDYPAKNIQYF TGCAGCGTGATGGACTATCCAGCCAAAAACATTCAGTACTTC
many TRBD1 TRBJ1-2 TRBV6-1 CASITGAEDYGYTF TGTGCCAGCATTACAGGGGCGGAGGACTATGGCTACACCTTC
many TRBD1 TRBJ2-1 TRBV12-3/TRBV12-4 CASSLGDSLNNEQFF TGTGCCAGCAGTTTAGGGGACAGCCTAAACAATGAGCAGTTCTTC
many TRBD2 TRBJ2-7 TRBV3-1 CASSLRSGAAYEQYF TGTGCCAGCAGCCTTAGGAGCGGGGCGGCCTACGAGCAGTACTTC
many NA TRBJ2-2 TRBV7-9 CASSQTTSHGELFF TGTGCCAGCAGCCAAACTACCTCTCACGGGGAGCTGTTTTTT
many NA TRBJ2-5 TRBV5-1 CASRDIQETQYF TGCGCCAGCAGGGATATACAAGAGACCCAGTACTTC
many TRBD2 TRBJ2-3 TRBV29-1 CSVETVAGGTDTQYF TGCAGCGTTGAGACAGTGGCGGGAGGTACAGATACGCAGTATTTT
many NA TRBJ1-3 TRBV11-2 CASSFFRVSGNTIYF TGTGCCAGCAGCTTCTTCAGGGTGTCTGGAAACACCATATATTTT
many NA TRBJ1-1 TRBV7-9 CASTELGEDTEAFF TGTGCCAGCACCGAGTTGGGTGAGGACACTGAAGCTTTCTTT
NA NA TRBJ2-7 TRBV5-4 CASSLRGQYEQYF TGTGCCAGCAGCTTAAGAGGACAGTACGAGCAGTACTTC
many NA TRBJ1-1 TRBV28 CASSLSAMNTEAFF TGTGCCAGCAGTTTATCCGCCATGAACACTGAAGCTTTCTTT
many NA TRBJ1-5 TRBV2 CASSKWANQPQHF TGTGCCAGCAGTAAATGGGCCAATCAGCCCCAGCATTTT
many NA TRBJ2-1 TRBV7-7 CAISPETIGFF TGTGCTATATCCCCAGAAACTATCGGCTTCTTC
many NA TRBJ2-5 TRBV30 CAWSSTGVETQYF TGTGCCTGGAGTTCGACAGGAGTCGAGACCCAGTACTTC
many NA TRBJ1-4 TRBV9 CASSGANEKLFF TGTGCCAGCAGCGGAGCTAATGAAAAACTGTTTTTT
many NA TRBJ1-5 TRBV6-2/TRBV6-3 CASSYGAPAQHF TGTGCCAGCAGTTACGGAGCCCCGGCCCAGCATTTT
NA NA TRBJ2-5 TRBV7-9 CASSTLPSTGPVETQYF TGTGCCAGCAGCACTCTCCCCTCGACGGGACCCGTGGAGACCCAGTACTTC
many TRBD2 TRBJ2-4 TRBV6-1 CASSTERLAGVNIQYF TGTGCCAGCAGTACAGAAAGACTAGCGGGAGTGAACATTCAGTACTTC
NA TRBD1 TRBJ1-3 TRBV3-1 CASSPQGVLFHSSVNTIYF TGTGCCAGCAGCCCCCAGGGGGTGCTATTCCACAGCTCTGTAAACACCATATATTTT
many TRBD2 TRBJ2-3 TRBV3-1 CASSQDLAGGPTQYF TGTGCCAGCAGCCAAGATCTAGCGGGAGGGCCTACGCAGTATTTT
NA NA TRBJ1-6 TRBV28 CARSLTGASANSPLHF TGTGCCAGAAGTCTCACGGGAGCCTCGGCAAATTCACCCCTCCACTTT
many NA TRBJ2-4 TRBV6-1 CASRRLGGPNIQYF TGTGCCAGCAGGCGACTGGGCGGGCCAAACATTCAGTACTTC
many NA TRBJ2-7 TRBV9 CASSVGSTRLYEQYF TGTGCCAGCAGCGTAGGGTCTACTCGCCTCTACGAGCAGTACTTC
many TRBD2 TRBJ2-7 TRBV6-2/TRBV6-3 CASSYWSSGSYEQYF TGTGCCAGCAGTTACTGGTCTAGCGGGAGTTACGAGCAGTACTTC
many TRBD1 TRBJ2-2 TRBV5-1 CASSLAQGAGELFF TGCGCCAGCAGCTTGGCCCAGGGGGCCGGGGAGCTGTTTTTT
many NA TRBJ2-2 TRBV9 CASSPQGLADTGELFF TGTGCCAGCAGCCCCCAGGGGCTAGCGGACACCGGGGAGCTGTTTTTT
many TRBD2 TRBJ2-2 TRBV4-2 CASSQAAGGTGELFF TGTGCCAGCAGCCAAGCTGCGGGAGGCACCGGGGAGCTGTTTTTT
many TRBD1 TRBJ1-1 TRBV5-1 CASRHHSGGRNTEAFF TGCGCCAGCAGGCACCACTCAGGGGGAAGGAACACTGAAGCTTTCTTT
many NA TRBJ2-6 TRBV3-1 CASSQDRGTGANVLTF TGTGCCAGCAGCCAAGACAGGGGAACAGGGGCCAACGTCCTGACTTTC
NA NA TRBJ2-7 TRBV11-2 CASSPVQASEQYF TGTGCCAGCAGCCCTGTACAGGCGTCCGAGCAGTACTTC
many NA TRBJ2-1 TRBV5-8 CASRYRLRNEQFF TGTGCCAGCCGCTATCGCTTGAGAAATGAGCAGTTCTTC
many TRBD1 TRBJ1-3 TRBV27 CASSTGGDGNTIYF TGTGCCAGCAGCACAGGGGGCGATGGAAACACCATATATTTT
many NA TRBJ2-2 TRBV20-1 CSARPRITGELFF TGCAGTGCTAGACCGAGGATCACCGGGGAGCTGTTTTTT
NA NA TRBJ1-2 TRBV5-1 CASRRGTTNYGYTF TGCGCCAGCAGGCGGGGCACCACTAACTATGGCTACACCTTC
few TRBD1 TRBJ2-2 TRBV25-1 CASSPRRGQGASGELFF TGTGCCAGCAGTCCTCGAAGGGGACAGGGGGCGTCCGGGGAGCTGTTTTTT
many TRBD1 TRBJ1-4 TRBV5-1 CASSPGQGREKLFF TGCGCCAGCAGCCCGGGACAGGGACGAGAAAAACTGTTTTTT
many NA TRBJ1-3 TRBV19 CASSMKDTAAGNTIYF TGTGCCAGTAGTATGAAAGACACGGCGGCTGGAAACACCATATATTTT
many TRBD2 TRBJ2-4 TRBV4-3 CASSQDLILADAKNIQYF TGCGCCAGCAGCCAAGATCTGATTCTAGCGGACGCCAAAAACATTCAGTACTTC
many TRBD2 TRBJ2-1 TRBV3-1 CASSHRLAGEGDEQFF TGTGCCAGCAGCCATAGACTAGCGGGAGAGGGGGATGAGCAGTTCTTC
many TRBD1 TRBJ1-2 TRBV30 CAWSTWTGRDGYTF TGTGCCTGGAGTACCTGGACAGGGCGAGATGGCTACACCTTC
many TRBD1 TRBJ2-2 TRBV29-1 CSVVQGAGGELFF TGCAGCGTTGTACAGGGGGCTGGCGGGGAGCTGTTTTTT
NA NA TRBJ2-7 TRBV20-1 CSARVGVQGREQYF TGCAGTGCTAGAGTCGGCGTCCAGGGTCGCGAGCAGTACTTC